This T cell receptor (beta chain) was captured in a study of T cells in tumors and immune-related adverse events. The protocol was immunoSEQ multiplex PCR, while the TCRdb copy is restricted to in-frame clones and leaves out a portion. The data hold roughly 23,000 clones, with 85% to 95% observed a single time. The CDR3 totals 13 residues. Germline V gives CDR1 SGDLS, CDR2 YYNGEE. The V end was cut by 2 bases, the J end by 4 bases, with 7 bases between. The chain has TRBV9 and TRBJ1-3, with D possibly TRBD1 on 5 matching bases. This specimen was lymph node tissue, taken from a patient treated with anti-PD-1 therapy. The sequence came from a female donor with metastatic renal cell carcinoma. The CDR3 is CASSVGLGNTIYF. The CDR3 nucleotides are TGTGCCAGCAGCGTGGGACTGGGAAACACCATATATTTT.